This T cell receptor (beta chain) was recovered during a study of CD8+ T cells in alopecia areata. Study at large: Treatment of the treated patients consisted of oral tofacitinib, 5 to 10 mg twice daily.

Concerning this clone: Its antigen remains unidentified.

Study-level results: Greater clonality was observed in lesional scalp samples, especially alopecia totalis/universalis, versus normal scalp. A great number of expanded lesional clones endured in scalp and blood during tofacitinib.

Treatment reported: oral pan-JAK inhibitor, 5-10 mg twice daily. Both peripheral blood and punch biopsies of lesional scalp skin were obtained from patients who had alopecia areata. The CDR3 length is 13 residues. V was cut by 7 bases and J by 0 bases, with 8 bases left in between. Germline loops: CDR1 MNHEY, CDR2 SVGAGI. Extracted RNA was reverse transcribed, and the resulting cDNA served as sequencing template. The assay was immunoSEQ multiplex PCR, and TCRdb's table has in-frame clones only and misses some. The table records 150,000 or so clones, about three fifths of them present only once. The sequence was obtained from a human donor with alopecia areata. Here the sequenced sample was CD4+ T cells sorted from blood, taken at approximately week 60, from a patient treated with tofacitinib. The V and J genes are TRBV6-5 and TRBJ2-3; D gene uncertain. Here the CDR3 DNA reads TGTGCCAGCATGTTACAAAGCACAGATACGCAGTATTTT. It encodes CASMLQSTDTQYF.